The next 32 T cell receptor beta chains were all read from a single sample in a study of blood T cell repertoires in COVID-19. Sequencing used immunoSEQ multiplex PCR; TCRdb keeps in-frame clones, though not all of them. The table shows some 170,000 clones, with around 83% occurring only once. Sequenced input: PBMCs or T cells enriched from blood (not recorded which). These receptors all stem from a man aged 35 to 55 who had recovered from COVID-19.

This chain connects TRBV5-1 to TRBJ1-3; D gene ambiguous. The germline V gene has CDR1 SGHRS and CDR2 YFSETQ. V lost 5 bases, J lost 0 bases, and 12 bases lay in between. CDR3 length: 15 amino acids. The CDR3, as DNA: TGCGCCAGCAGAGCGGAACCAAACTCTGGAAACACCATATATTTT. Translating gives CASRAEPNSGNTIYF.

The rearrangement uses TRBV6-5 and TRBJ1-1, with D tentatively TRBD1 (5 bases). Trimming stripped 4 bases from V and 0 bases from J, with 15 bases between. The CDR3 runs 16 residues. Per germline, CDR1 MNHEY and CDR2 SVGAGI. CDR3 loop: CASSFRQNYMNTEAFF. The CDR3, as DNA: TGTGCCAGCAGTTTCCGACAGAACTATATGAACACTGAAGCTTTCTTT.

The V and J genes are TRBV27 and TRBJ2-5; 7 nucleotides match TRBD2. Germline CDR1 reads MNHEY; CDR2 reads SMNVEV (reference sequence). This CDR3 contains 14 residues. Unmatched junction bases numbered 7, after V lost 7 bases and J lost 2 bases. CDR3 nucleotide sequence: TGTGCCAGCAAAAATATGGGACTACAAGAGACCCAGTACTTC. Amino acids: CASKNMGLQETQYF.

This clone was seen just once. The chain employs TRBV30 and TRBJ2-2; the match to TRBD1 covers 10 bases. CDR1 is GTSNPN, CDR2 SVGIG, per germline (reference sequence). V lost 3 bases to trimming and J lost 5 bases; unmatched junction nucleotides: 3. CDR3 length equals 14 residues. In DNA form, the CDR3 reads TGTGCCTGGAGGGGGGACAGGGGAACCGGGGAGCTGTTTTTT. Its protein product is CAWRGDRGTGELFF.

The chain combines TRBV27 with TRBJ2-2; D unresolved. Germline-derived CDR1 and CDR2 are MNHEY and SMNVEV (reference sequence). Trimming shortened V by 3 bases and J by 6 bases, and 14 bases separated the two germline ends. The CDR3 sequence is 15 residues long. CDR3: CASSFRVGFPGELFF. CDR3 DNA sequence: TGTGCCAGCAGTTTCCGGGTTGGATTCCCCGGGGAGCTGTTTTTT.

The CDR3 is CASSFPFGQGRWELFF. The DNA of the CDR3 is TGTGCCAGTAGTTTCCCCTTCGGACAGGGGCGGTGGGAGCTGTTTTTT. V and J are TRBV19 and TRBJ2-2; 9 bases align to TRBD1. The germline CDR1 and CDR2 sequences are LNHDA and SQIVND (reference sequence). The V and J ends lost 5 bases and 9 bases, in that order; junction bases with no gene match: 13. The CDR3 extends over 16 amino acids.

This chain connects TRBV7-8 to TRBJ1-6, with TRBD1 as a possible D gene (5 bases). Germline CDR1 is SGHVS and CDR2 is FQNEAQ. V was shortened by 7 bases and J by 7 bases, with 17 bases between the two germline ends. This CDR3 contains 15 residues. The CDR3 coding sequence is TGTGCCAGCACCCAAAGTGCGGGACTAAATTCACCCCTCCACTTT. This gives the protein CASTQSAGLNSPLHF. The variable domain in full, completed from reference TRBV7-8 and TRBJ1-6, reads GAGVSQSPRYKVAKRGQDVALRCDPISGHVSLFWYQQALGQGPEFLTYFQNEAQLDKSGLPSDRFFAERPEGSVSTLKIQRTQQEDSAVYLCASTQSAGLNSPLHFGNGTRLTVT.

CDR3: CASSPTDNYGYTF. The CDR3, as DNA: TGTGCCAGCAGCCCGACAGACAACTATGGCTACACCTTC. The chain recombines TRBV11-1 with TRBJ1-2; the D gene is possibly TRBD1 (5 bases). This CDR3 comprises 13 residues. V was clipped by 5 bases and J by 2 bases, with 9 bases between them. Germline V lookup: CDR1 SGHAT, CDR2 FQDESV (reference sequence).

V and J are TRBV7-2 and TRBJ2-7; D is undetermined. CDR3 size: 13 residues. The V gene lost 1 base and the J gene lost 11 bases, with 15 bases spanning the gap. The germline V gene has CDR1 SGHTA and CDR2 FQGNSA. CDR3 in amino acids: CASSLGQTSAEYF. CDR3 coding DNA: TGTGCCAGCAGCTTAGGTCAGACCTCGGCGGAGTACTTC.

In its sample, this clone was seen a few times. This chain uses TRBV5-6 with TRBJ1-3; no definite D call. The CDR3 loop spans 16 amino acids. V lost 1 base and J 0 bases, leaving 11 bases between the germline ends. Germline-derived CDR1 and CDR2 are SGHDT and YYEEEE. CDR3 protein: CASSLIDTISGNTIYF. CDR3 bases: TGTGCCAGCAGCTTGATTGACACGATCTCTGGAAACACCATATATTTT.

A single count supports this clone. The chain recombines TRBV12-3 or TRBV12-4 with TRBJ2-1; no definite D call. This CDR3 comprises 13 residues. V gave up 5 bases and J gave up 7 bases, with 12 bases separating them. CDR3 bases: TGTGCCAGCAGTGCTCGCCGGTTGAATGAGCAGTTCTTC. Translating gives CASSARRLNEQFF.

The chain combines TRBV28 with TRBJ1-1; D gene uncertain. Trimming took off 3 bases at V and 7 bases at J, with 12 bases between the two ends. The CDR3 runs 13 residues. Germline CDR1 and CDR2: MDHEN and SYDVKM. CDR3 sequence: CASSFLVGSEAFF. The CDR3 bases are TGTGCCAGCAGTTTTCTTGTAGGGAGTGAAGCTTTCTTT.

V usage is TRBV2 and J usage is TRBJ1-4, with 8 positions matching TRBD1. Looked up from germline, CDR1 is SNHLY and CDR2 is FYNNEI. The CDR3 covers 15 residues. V shed 4 bases, J shed 0 bases, and the junction held 1 base outside the gene matches. The CDR3 sequence is CASSAGGSTNEKLFF. CDR3 coding DNA: TGTGCCAGCAGTGCAGGGGGCTCAACTAATGAAAAACTGTTTTTT.

The CDR3 here is CASSQDPELEETQYF. CDR3 DNA: TGTGCCAGCAGCCAAGATCCTGAGCTCGAAGAGACCCAGTACTTC. V and J are TRBV3-1 (or the pseudogene TRBV3-2) and TRBJ2-5; D gene unclear. The V gene's germline CDR1 is LGHDT and CDR2 YNNKEL (reference sequence). With 0 bases removed from V and 3 bases from J, the gap between germline ends came to 11 bases. The CDR3 loop spans 15 amino acids.

The sample holds a few counts of this clone. This sequence joins TRBV29-1 and TRBJ2-7; possible D gene TRBD1, 6 bases. V was clipped by 4 bases and J by 4 bases, with 14 bases between them. CDR3 size: 13 residues. Germline lookup yields CDR1 SQVTM and CDR2 ANQGSEA. For the CDR3, the DNA is TGCAGCGTTGTTGAAGGGACATTTTACGAGCAGTACTTC. Its translation: CSVVEGTFYEQYF.

The chain has TRBV9 and TRBJ2-1; 7 bases line up with TRBD2. This CDR3 spans 13 amino acids. The V gene end was trimmed by 3 bases and the J gene end by 9 bases; junction bases not matched to a gene: 6. Germline CDR1 is SGDLS and CDR2 is YYNGEE. The CDR3 is CASSGGPGGEQFF. CDR3 DNA sequence: TGTGCCAGCAGCGGCGGGCCGGGGGGTGAGCAGTTCTTC. Full variable domain (missing parts from reference TRBV9 and TRBJ2-1): DSGVTQTPKHLITATGQRVTLRCSPRSGDLSVYWYQQSLDQGLQFLIQYYNGEERAKGNILERFSAQQFPDLHSELNLSSLELGDSALYFCASSGGPGGEQFFGPGTRLTVL.

The chain is built from TRBV5-1 and TRBJ2-2; tentative D call: TRBD1 (5 bases). The CDR3 is made up of 14 amino acids. The V end was cut by 2 bases, the J end by 1 base, with 6 bases between. In germline, CDR1 is SGHRS, CDR2 YFSETQ. The CDR3 DNA sequence: TGCGCCAGCAGCTTTACAGGGAACACCGGGGAGCTGTTTTTT. Translation gives CASSFTGNTGELFF. Variable domain in full (rest from reference TRBV5-1 and TRBJ2-2): KAGVTQTPRYLIKTRGQQVTLSCSPISGHRSVSWYQQTPGQGLQFLFEYFSETQRNKGNFPGRFSGRQFSNSRSEMNVSTLELGDSALYLCASSFTGNTGELFFGEGSRLTVL.

The chain carries TRBV4-1 and TRBJ2-5, with D possibly TRBD1 on 5 matching bases. The V and J ends lost 1 base and 2 bases respectively, with 8 bases between them. The CDR3 is made up of 14 amino acids. The germline V gene has CDR1 MGHRA and CDR2 YSYEKL. The DNA for the CDR3 is TGCGCCAGCAGCCAAGCAGGGCCTCAAGAGACCCAGTACTTC. It yields the protein CASSQAGPQETQYF.

The chain uses TRBV12-5 and TRBJ2-7; D not certain. CDR3 length: 15 residues. Germline V gene data show CDR1 as LGHNT and CDR2 as FRNRAP. With 7 bases removed from V and 0 bases from J, the gap between germline ends came to 16 bases. The DNA for the CDR3 is TGTGCTAGTGCCCTACCATATCCTAGCTCCTACGAGCAGTACTTC. Translating it yields CASALPYPSSYEQYF.

Only one count was recorded for this clone. The chain links TRBV5-5 to TRBJ1-2; 8 bases map to TRBD1. CDR3 size: 15 residues. Trimming took 0 bases from V and 5 from J; bases not matched to a gene: 6. The germline V gene has CDR1 SGHKS and CDR2 YYEKEE (reference sequence). The CDR3 reads CASSLDNRGGYGYTF. The CDR3, as DNA: TGTGCCAGCAGCTTGGATAACAGGGGGGGTTATGGCTACACCTTC.

The genes are TRBV9 and TRBJ2-3; 7 bases match TRBD1. V lost 6 bases, J lost 2 bases, and 6 bases stayed unmatched. Germline V gene data show CDR1 as SGDLS and CDR2 as YYNGEE. This CDR3 is 14 amino acids long. The CDR3, as DNA: TGTGCCAGCACAAGGACAGGAGACACAGATACGCAGTATTTT. Residues: CASTRTGDTDTQYF. Full variable domain (remainder filled in from reference TRBV9 and TRBJ2-3): DSGVTQTPKHLITATGQRVTLRCSPRSGDLSVYWYQQSLDQGLQFLIQYYNGEERAKGNILERFSAQQFPDLHSELNLSSLELGDSALYFCASTRTGDTDTQYFGPGTRLTVL.

This clone was recorded a few times. The genes are TRBV28 and TRBJ1-1, with D unclear. CDR1 and CDR2 (germline): MDHEN, SYDVKM. CDR3 length: 14 amino acids. Between the trimmed V and J ends, which lost 1 base and 5 bases, there was a span of 11 bases. This chain's CDR3 is CASSLLNWLTEAFF. The DNA of the CDR3 is TGTGCCAGCAGTTTATTAAATTGGCTGACTGAAGCTTTCTTT.

The chain carries TRBV5-1 and TRBJ2-3; D not certain. Germline CDR1 reads SGHRS; CDR2 reads YFSETQ. The CDR3 runs to 14 residues. Trimming pared 3 bases from V and 2 bases from J, leaving 10 bases between. CDR3 region: CASSSQWYTDTQYF. CDR3 nucleotide sequence: TGCGCCAGCAGCTCGCAGTGGTACACAGATACGCAGTATTTT.

Turning to this clone: A junction end diverges from the germline sequence, so it may reflect a read error. This chain joins TRBV5-4 and TRBJ2-6, with TRBD1 as a possible D gene (5 bases). The CDR3 totals 16 residues. CDR1 and CDR2 (germline): SGHNT, YYREEE (reference sequence). The CDR3 region has the DNA TGTGCCAGCACCTTGGGGCAAGACTCTGGGGCCAACGTCCTGACTTTC. Translated, it gives CASTLGQDSGANVLTF.

The V and J genes are TRBV30 and TRBJ1-2, with 8 bases lining up with TRBD1. This CDR3 is built from 10 residues. From germline, CDR1 is GTSNPN and CDR2 SVGIG (reference sequence). CDR3 sequence: CAGQAGGYTF. The DNA of the CDR3 is TGTGCGGGACAGGCCGGCGGCTACACCTTC.

V usage is TRBV29-1 and J usage is TRBJ1-1; no definite D call. This CDR3 comprises 11 residues. The germline V gene has CDR1 SQVTM and CDR2 ANQGSEA. Deletions cut 5 bases from V and 3 bases from J, with 7 bases between. The CDR3 here is CSVLRDTEAFF. The CDR3 nucleotides read TGCAGCGTTTTGCGGGACACTGAAGCTTTCTTT.

The chain uses TRBV7-8 and TRBJ2-3; tentative D call: TRBD1 (5 bases). CDR1 and CDR2 from the germline V gene are SGHVS and FQNEAQ. The CDR3 is 17 amino acids. The V end was cut by 3 bases, the J end by 0 bases, with 16 bases between. The CDR3 DNA sequence: TGTGCCAGCAGCTTCAATCTCAGACAGACTAGCACAGATACGCAGTATTTT. The encoded protein is CASSFNLRQTSTDTQYF. Using reference TRBV7-8 and TRBJ2-3 for the parts outside the CDR3, the full variable domain is GAGVSQSPRYKVAKRGQDVALRCDPISGHVSLFWYQQALGQGPEFLTYFQNEAQLDKSGLPSDRFFAERPEGSVSTLKIQRTQQEDSAVYLCASSFNLRQTSTDTQYFGPGTRLTVL.

This clone has just a few counts. This chain joins TRBV18 and TRBJ2-3; 7 nucleotides line up with TRBD1. The ends lost 6 bases at V and 4 bases at J; junction bases unmatched: 7. This CDR3 is built from 14 residues. Germline CDR1 and CDR2: KGHSH and LQKENI. The CDR3 region has the DNA TGTGCCAGCTCCCCGGGACAGTGGGCAGATACGCAGTATTTT. Its translation: CASSPGQWADTQYF.

This rearrangement joins TRBV18 to TRBJ2-7, with TRBD2 matching 14 bases. Germline assignment: CDR1 KGHSH and CDR2 LQKENI. J lost 4 bases, V lost 3 bases, and 11 bases had no gene match. The CDR3 totals 18 residues. The CDR3 loop is CASSPVKRTSGRRYEQYF. The CDR3 DNA sequence: TGTGCCAGCTCACCCGTGAAACGGACTAGCGGGAGGAGGTACGAGCAGTACTTC.

The genes are TRBV7-6 and TRBJ2-7; weak D call: TRBD2 (8 bases). This CDR3 spans 18 amino acids. V lost 3 bases and J lost 5, with 26 bases in between. Germline CDR1 reads SGHVS; CDR2 reads FNYEAQ. The CDR3 nucleotides are TGTGCCAGCAGCTTGCGGGGGGTTCGGGAGGGGGCGATCCACGAGCAGTACTTC. Residues: CASSLRGVREGAIHEQYF. The full variable domain, its missing parts supplied by reference TRBV7-6 and TRBJ2-7, is GAGVSQSPRYKVTKRGQDVALRCDPISGHVSLYWYRQALGQGPEFLTYFNYEAQQDKSGLPNDRFSAERPEGSISTLTIQRTEQRDSAMYRCASSLRGVREGAIHEQYFGPGTRLTVT.

The J gene is TRBJ2-7, the V gene TRBV3-1 (or the pseudogene TRBV3-2), with TRBD2 matching 11 bases. The CDR3 has 17 residues. Germline V lookup: CDR1 LGHDT, CDR2 YNNKEL (reference sequence). The ends lost 5 bases at V and 2 bases at J; junction bases unmatched: 11. CDR3 coding DNA: TGTGCCAGCAGCGAGACGACTAGCGGGGCGGCTCCCTACGAGCAGTACTTC. This codes for CASSETTSGAAPYEQYF.

The J gene is TRBJ1-1, the V gene TRBV6-6, with unresolved D. This CDR3 spans 14 amino acids. Germline V CDR1 and CDR2: MNHNY, SVGAGI (reference sequence). V lost 6 bases and J 0 bases, leaving 11 bases between the germline ends. CDR3 sequence (DNA): TGTGCCAGCAGGCCCAGGAGGCTGAACACTGAAGCTTTCTTT. The encoded protein is CASRPRRLNTEAFF.